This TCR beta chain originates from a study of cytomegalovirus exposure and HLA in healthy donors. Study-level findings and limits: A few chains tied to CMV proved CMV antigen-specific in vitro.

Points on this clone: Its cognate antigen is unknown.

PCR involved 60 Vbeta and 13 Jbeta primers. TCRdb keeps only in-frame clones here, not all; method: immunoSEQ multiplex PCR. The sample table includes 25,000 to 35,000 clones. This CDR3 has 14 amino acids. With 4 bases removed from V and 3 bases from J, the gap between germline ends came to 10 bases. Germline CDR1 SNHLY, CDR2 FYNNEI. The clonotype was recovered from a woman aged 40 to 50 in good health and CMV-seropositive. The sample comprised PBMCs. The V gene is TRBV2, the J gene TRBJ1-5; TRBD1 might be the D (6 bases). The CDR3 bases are TGTGCCAGCAGTGGGACAGCAATCAATCAGCCCCAGCATTTT. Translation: CASSGTAINQPQHF. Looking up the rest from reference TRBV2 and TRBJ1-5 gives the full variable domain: EPEVTQTPSHQVTQMGQEVILRCVPISNHLYFYWYRQILGQKVEFLVSFYNNEISEKSEIFDDQFSVERPDGSNFTLKIRSTKLEDSAMYFCASSGTAINQPQHFGDGTRLSIL.